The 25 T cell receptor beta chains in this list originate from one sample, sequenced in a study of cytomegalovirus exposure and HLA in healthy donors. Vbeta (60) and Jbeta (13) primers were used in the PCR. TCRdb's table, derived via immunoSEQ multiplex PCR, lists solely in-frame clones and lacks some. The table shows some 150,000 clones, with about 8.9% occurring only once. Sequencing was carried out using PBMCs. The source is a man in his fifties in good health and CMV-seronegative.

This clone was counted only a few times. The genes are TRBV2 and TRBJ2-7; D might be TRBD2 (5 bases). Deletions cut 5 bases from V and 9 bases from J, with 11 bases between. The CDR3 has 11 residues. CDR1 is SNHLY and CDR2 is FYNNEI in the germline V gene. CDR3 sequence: CASSSSGLQYF. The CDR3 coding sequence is TGTGCCAGCAGTTCCTCGGGATTGCAGTACTTC. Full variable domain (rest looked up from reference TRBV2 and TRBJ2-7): EPEVTQTPSHQVTQMGQEVILRCVPISNHLYFYWYRQILGQKVEFLVSFYNNEISEKSEIFDDQFSVERPDGSNFTLKIRSTKLEDSAMYFCASSSSGLQYFGPGTRLTVT.

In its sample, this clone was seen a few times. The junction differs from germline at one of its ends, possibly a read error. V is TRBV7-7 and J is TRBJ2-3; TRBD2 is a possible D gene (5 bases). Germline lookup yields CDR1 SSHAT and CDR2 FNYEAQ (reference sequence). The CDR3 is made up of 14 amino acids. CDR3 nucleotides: TGTGCTAGCAGCTTAGACGGGGTGCTGGATACGCAGTATTTT. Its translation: CASSLDGVLDTQYF.

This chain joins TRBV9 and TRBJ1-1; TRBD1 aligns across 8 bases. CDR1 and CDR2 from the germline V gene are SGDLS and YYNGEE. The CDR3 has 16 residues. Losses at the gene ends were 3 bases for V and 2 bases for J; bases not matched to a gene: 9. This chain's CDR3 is CASSARTGLINTEAFF. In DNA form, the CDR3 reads TGTGCCAGCAGCGCCAGGACAGGGCTAATCAACACTGAAGCTTTCTTT. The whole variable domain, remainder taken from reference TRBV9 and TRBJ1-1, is DSGVTQTPKHLITATGQRVTLRCSPRSGDLSVYWYQQSLDQGLQFLIQYYNGEERAKGNILERFSAQQFPDLHSELNLSSLELGDSALYFCASSARTGLINTEAFFGQGTRLTVV.

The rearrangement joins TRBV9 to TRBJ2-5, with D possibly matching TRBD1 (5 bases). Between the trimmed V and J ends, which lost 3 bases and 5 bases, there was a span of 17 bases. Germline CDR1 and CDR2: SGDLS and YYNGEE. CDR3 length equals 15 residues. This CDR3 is CASSGKGQGGETQYF. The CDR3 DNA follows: TGTGCCAGCAGCGGGAAAGGCCAGGGTGGGGAGACCCAGTACTTC. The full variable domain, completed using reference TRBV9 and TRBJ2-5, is DSGVTQTPKHLITATGQRVTLRCSPRSGDLSVYWYQQSLDQGLQFLIQYYNGEERAKGNILERFSAQQFPDLHSELNLSSLELGDSALYFCASSGKGQGGETQYFGPGTRLLVL.

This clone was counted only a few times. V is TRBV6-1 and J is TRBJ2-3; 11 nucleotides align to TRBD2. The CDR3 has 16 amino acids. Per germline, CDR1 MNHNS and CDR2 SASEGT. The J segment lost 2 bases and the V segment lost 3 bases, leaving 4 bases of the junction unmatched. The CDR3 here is CASSDYSGGATDTQYF. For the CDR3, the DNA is TGTGCCAGCAGTGACTATAGCGGGGGGGCCACAGATACGCAGTATTTT.

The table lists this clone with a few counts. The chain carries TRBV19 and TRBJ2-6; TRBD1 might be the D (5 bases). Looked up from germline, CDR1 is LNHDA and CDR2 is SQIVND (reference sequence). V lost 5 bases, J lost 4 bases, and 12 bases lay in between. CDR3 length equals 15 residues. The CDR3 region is CASSVTGSGANVLTF. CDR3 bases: TGTGCCAGTAGTGTTACAGGTTCCGGGGCCAACGTCCTGACTTTC.

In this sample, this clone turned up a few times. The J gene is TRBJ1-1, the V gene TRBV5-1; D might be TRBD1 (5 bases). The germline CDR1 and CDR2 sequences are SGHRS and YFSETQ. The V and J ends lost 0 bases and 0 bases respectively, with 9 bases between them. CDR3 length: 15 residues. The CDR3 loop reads CASSLVGGLNTEAFF. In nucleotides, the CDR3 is TGCGCCAGCAGCTTGGTCGGGGGATTGAACACTGAAGCTTTCTTT.

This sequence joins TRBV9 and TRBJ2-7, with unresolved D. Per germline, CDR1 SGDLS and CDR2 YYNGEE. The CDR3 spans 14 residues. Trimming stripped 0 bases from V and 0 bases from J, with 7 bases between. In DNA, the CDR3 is TGTGCCAGCAGCGTAGAAGCCTTCTCCTACGAGCAGTACTTC. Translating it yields CASSVEAFSYEQYF.

The CDR3 loop reads CASSPPTGRNNEQFF. The CDR3 DNA reads as TGTGCCAGCAGTCCTCCGACAGGCCGGAACAATGAGCAGTTCTTC. The chain links TRBV6-5 to TRBJ2-1; D may be TRBD1 (6 bases). The length of the CDR3 is 15 residues. Deletions cut 5 bases from V and 5 bases from J, with 16 bases between. Germline CDR1 and CDR2: MNHEY and SVGAGI.

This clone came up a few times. The CDR3 is CASSSWTASNYGYTF. The CDR3, as DNA: TGTGCCAGCAGCTCCTGGACAGCATCTAACTATGGCTACACCTTC. The chain has TRBV5-4 and TRBJ1-2; D may be TRBD1 (6 bases). This CDR3 has 15 residues. CDR1 and CDR2 (germline): SGHNT, YYREEE (reference sequence). Trimming removed 3 bases from V and 0 bases from J, with 12 bases in between.

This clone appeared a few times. CDR3: CASSLAFYPTEAFF. The DNA of the CDR3 is TGTGCCAGCAGCTTAGCATTTTATCCCACTGAAGCTTTCTTT. The chain links TRBV7-9 to TRBJ1-1; D is unclear. The ends were cut back, 0 bases at V and 4 bases at J, with 9 bases in the middle. The CDR3 extends over 14 amino acids. Per germline, CDR1 SEHNR and CDR2 FQNEAQ (reference sequence).

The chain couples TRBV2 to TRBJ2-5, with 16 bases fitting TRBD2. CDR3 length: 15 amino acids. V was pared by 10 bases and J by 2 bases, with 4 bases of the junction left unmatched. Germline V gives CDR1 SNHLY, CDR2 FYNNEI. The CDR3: CATRGLAGGQETQYF. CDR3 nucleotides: TGTGCCACCCGGGGACTAGCGGGGGGGCAAGAGACCCAGTACTTC.

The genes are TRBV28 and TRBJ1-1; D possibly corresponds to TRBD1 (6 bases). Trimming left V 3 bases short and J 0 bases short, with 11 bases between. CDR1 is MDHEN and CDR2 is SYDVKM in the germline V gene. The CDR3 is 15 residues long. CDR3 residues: CASSLVNRVNTEAFF. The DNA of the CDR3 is TGTGCCAGCAGTTTGGTCAACAGGGTGAACACTGAAGCTTTCTTT.

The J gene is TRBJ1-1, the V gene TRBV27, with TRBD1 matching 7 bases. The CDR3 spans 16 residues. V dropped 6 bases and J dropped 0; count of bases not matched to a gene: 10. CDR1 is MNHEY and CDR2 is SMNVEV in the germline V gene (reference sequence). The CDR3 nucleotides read TGTGCCAGCAGGCCGGGACAGAAGACGATGAACACTGAAGCTTTCTTT. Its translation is CASRPGQKTMNTEAFF.

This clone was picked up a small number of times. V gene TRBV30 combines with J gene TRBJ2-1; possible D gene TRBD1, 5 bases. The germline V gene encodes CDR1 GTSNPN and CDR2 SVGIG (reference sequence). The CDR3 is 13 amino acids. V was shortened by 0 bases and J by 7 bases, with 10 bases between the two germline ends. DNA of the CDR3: TGTGCCTGGAGTGTCCAGGGTACGAATGAGCAGTTCTTC. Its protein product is CAWSVQGTNEQFF.

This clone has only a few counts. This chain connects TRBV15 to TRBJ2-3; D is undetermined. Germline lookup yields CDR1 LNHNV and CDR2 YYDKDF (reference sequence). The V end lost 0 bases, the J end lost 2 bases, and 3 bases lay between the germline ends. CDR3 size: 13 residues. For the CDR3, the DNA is TGTGCCACCAGCAGAGATCTCACAGATACGCAGTATTTT. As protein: CATSRDLTDTQYF.

This CDR3 is CASRGTADAQYF. The CDR3 DNA reads as TGTGCCAGCAGAGGGACAGCAGACGCGCAGTACTTC. The chain recombines TRBV6-5 with TRBJ2-7; 7 bases line up with TRBD1. V was clipped by 6 bases and J by 9 bases; unmatched bases: 8. The germline V gene has CDR1 MNHEY and CDR2 SVGAGI. The CDR3 extends over 12 amino acids.

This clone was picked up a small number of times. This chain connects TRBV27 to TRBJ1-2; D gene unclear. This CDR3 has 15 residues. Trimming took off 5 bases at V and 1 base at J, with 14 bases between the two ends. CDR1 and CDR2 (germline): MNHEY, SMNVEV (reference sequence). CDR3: CASSRTGNINYGYTF. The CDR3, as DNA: TGTGCCAGCAGTCGAACGGGAAACATTAACTATGGCTACACCTTC.

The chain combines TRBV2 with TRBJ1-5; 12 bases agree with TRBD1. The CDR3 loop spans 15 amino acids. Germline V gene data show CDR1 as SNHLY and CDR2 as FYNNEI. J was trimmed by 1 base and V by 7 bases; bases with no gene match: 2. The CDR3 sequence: CASKGQGASNQPQHF. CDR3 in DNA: TGTGCCAGCAAGGGACAGGGGGCCAGCAATCAGCCCCAGCATTTT.

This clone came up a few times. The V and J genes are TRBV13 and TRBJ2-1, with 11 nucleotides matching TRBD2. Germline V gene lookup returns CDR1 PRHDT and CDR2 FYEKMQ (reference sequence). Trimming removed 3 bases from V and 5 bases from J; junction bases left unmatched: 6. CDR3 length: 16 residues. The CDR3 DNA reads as TGTGCCAGCAGCTTCATACTAGCGGGAGAGGACAATGAGCAGTTCTTC. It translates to CASSFILAGEDNEQFF. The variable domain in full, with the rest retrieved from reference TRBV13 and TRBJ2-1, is AAGVIQSPRHLIKEKRETATLKCYPIPRHDTVYWYQQGPGQDPQFLISFYEKMQSDKGSIPDRFSAQQFSDYHSELNMSSLELGDSALYFCASSFILAGEDNEQFFGPGTRLTVL.

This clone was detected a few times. CDR3 sequence: CASKGLGLFNEQFF. The CDR3 DNA is TGTGCCAGCAAGGGACTCGGACTCTTCAATGAGCAGTTCTTC. The genes are TRBV6-5 and TRBJ2-1; D is possibly TRBD2 (6 bases). The V and J ends lost 7 bases and 6 bases respectively, with 16 bases between them. The germline gives CDR1 MNHEY, CDR2 SVGAGI. The CDR3 sequence is 14 residues long.

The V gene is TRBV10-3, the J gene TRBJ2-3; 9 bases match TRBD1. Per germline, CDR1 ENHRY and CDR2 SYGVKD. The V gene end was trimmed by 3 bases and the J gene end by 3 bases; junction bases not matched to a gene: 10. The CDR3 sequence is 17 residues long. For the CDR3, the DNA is TGTGCCATCAGTGAATTAGGGACAGGGCGAGGGACAGATACGCAGTATTTT. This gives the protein CAISELGTGRGTDTQYF.

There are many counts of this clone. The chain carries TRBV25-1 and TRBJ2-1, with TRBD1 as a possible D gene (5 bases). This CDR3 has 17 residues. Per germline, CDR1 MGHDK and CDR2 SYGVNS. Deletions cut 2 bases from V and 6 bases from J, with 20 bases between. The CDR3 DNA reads TGTGCCAGCAGTGAAGAAAGGGGCCCTGGGGCGGCCAATGAGCAGTTCTTC. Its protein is CASSEERGPGAANEQFF.

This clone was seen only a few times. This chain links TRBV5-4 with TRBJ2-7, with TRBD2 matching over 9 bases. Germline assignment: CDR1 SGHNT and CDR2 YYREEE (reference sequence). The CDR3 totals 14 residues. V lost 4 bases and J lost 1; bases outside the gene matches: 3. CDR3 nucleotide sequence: TGTGCCAGCAGCGTAGCGGGAGAGTCCTACGAGCAGTACTTC. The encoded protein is CASSVAGESYEQYF.

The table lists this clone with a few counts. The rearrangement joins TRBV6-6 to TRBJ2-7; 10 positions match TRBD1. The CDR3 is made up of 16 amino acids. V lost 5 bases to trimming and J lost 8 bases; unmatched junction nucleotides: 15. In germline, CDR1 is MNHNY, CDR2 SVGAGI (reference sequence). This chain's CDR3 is CASSTATGQGRGKQYF. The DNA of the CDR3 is TGTGCCAGCAGTACCGCTACGGGACAGGGGCGAGGAAAGCAGTACTTC.